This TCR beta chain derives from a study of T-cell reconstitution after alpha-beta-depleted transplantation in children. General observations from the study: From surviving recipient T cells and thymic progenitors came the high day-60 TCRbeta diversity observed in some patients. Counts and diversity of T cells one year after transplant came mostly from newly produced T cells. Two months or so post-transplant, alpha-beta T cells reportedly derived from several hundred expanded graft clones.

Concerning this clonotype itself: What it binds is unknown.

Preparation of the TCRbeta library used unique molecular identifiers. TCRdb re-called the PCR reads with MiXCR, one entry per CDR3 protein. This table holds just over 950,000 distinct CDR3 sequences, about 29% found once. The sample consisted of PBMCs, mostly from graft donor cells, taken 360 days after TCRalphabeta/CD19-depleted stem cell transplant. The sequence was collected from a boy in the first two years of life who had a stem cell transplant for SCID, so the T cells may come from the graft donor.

CDR3 residues: CASSPQGVSSLSTEAFF. CDR3 sequence (DNA): TGTGCCAGCAGCCCCCAAGGTGTGAGCAGTCTTAGCACTGAAGCTTTCTTT. The chain has TRBV7-2 and TRBJ1-1, with unresolved D. Trimming cost V 5 bases and J 4 bases, with 23 bases left between them. This CDR3 contains 17 residues. Germline CDR1 and CDR2: SGHTA and FQGNSA. Drawing the rest from reference TRBV7-2 and TRBJ1-1, the complete variable domain is GAGVSQSPSNKVTEKGKDVELRCDPISGHTALYWYRQSLGQGLEFLIYFQGNSAPDKSGLPSDRFSAERTGGSVSTLTIQRTQQEDSAVYLCASSPQGVSSLSTEAFFGQGTRLTVV.